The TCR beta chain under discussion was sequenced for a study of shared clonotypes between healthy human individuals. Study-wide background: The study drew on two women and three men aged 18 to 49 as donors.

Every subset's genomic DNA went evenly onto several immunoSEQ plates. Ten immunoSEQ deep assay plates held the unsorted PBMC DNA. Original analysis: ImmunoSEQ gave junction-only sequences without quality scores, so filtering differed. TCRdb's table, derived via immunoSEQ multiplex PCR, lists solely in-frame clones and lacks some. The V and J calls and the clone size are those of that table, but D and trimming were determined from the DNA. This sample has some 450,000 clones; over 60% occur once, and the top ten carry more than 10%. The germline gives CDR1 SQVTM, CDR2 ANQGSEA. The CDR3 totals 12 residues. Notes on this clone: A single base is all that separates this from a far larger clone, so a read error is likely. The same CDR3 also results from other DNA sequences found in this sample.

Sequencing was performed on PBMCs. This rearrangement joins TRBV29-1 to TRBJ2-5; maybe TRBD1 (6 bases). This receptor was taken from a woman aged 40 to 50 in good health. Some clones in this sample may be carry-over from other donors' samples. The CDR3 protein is CSVVQGFETQYF. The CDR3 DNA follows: TGCAGTGTTGTACAGGGTTTTGAGACCCAGTACTTC. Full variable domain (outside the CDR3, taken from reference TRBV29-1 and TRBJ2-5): SAVISQKPSRDICQRGTSLTIQCQVDSQVTMMFWYRQQPGQSLTLIATANQGSEATYESGFVIDKFPISRPNLTFSTLTVSNMSPEDSSIYLCSVVQGFETQYFGPGTRLLVL.